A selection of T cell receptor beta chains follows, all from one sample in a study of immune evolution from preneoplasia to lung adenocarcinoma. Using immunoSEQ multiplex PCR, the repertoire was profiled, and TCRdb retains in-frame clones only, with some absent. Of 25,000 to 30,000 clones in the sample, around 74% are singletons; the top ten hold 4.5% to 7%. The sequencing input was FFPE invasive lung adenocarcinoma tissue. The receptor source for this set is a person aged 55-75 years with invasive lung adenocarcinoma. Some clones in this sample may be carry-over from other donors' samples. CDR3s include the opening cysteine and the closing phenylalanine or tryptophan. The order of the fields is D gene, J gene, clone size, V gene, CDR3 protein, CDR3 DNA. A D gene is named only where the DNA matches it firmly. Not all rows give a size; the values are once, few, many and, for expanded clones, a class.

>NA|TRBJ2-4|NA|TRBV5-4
CASALKKNIQYF
TGTGCCAGCGCCTTAAAAAAAAACATTCAGTACTTC
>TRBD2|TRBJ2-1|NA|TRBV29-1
CSVERGSYNEQFF
TGCAGCGTTGAACGCGGGAGCTACAATGAGCAGTTCTTC
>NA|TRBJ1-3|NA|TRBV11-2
CASSSPGRAVGNTIYF
TGTGCCAGCAGCTCCCCGGGGAGGGCGGTAGGAAACACCATATATTTT
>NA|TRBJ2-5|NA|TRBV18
CASSPGQRETQYF
TGTGCCAGCTCCCCAGGGCAGAGGGAGACCCAGTACTTC
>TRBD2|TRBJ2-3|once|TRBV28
CASSPTPMRLASDTQYF
TGTGCCAGCAGCCCCACGCCCATGAGACTAGCTTCAGATACGCAGTATTTT
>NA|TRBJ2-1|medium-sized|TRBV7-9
CASSPQGGELMDEQFF
TGTGCCAGCAGCCCTCAAGGGGGGGAATTGATGGATGAGCAGTTCTTC
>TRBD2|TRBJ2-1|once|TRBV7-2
CASRGAGPHGEQFF
TGTGCCAGCAGGGGAGCGGGACCTCACGGTGAGCAGTTCTTC
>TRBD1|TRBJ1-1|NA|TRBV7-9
CASSPRQGGANTEAFF
TGTGCCAGCAGCCCCCGACAGGGAGGAGCGAACACTGAAGCTTTCTTT
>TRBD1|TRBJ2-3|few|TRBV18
CASSPVRDSHQYF
TGTGCCAGCTCACCAGTCCGGGACAGTCACCAGTATTTT
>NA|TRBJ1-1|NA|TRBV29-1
CSVVGTEAFF
TGCAGCGTCGTCGGCACTGAAGCTTTCTTT
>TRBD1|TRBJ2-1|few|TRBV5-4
CASSLTGGWYNEQFF
TGTGCCAGCAGCCTTACAGGGGGCTGGTACAATGAGCAGTTCTTC
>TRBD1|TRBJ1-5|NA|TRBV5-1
CASSPGQYSNQPQHF
TGCGCCAGCAGTCCGGGACAGTATAGCAATCAGCCCCAGCATTTT
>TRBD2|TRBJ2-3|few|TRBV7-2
CASSIRVGTSATDTQYF
TGTGCCAGCTCGATCAGGGTTGGGACTAGCGCAACAGATACGCAGTATTTT
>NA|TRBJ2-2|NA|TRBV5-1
CASSSREIFGELFF
TGCGCCAGCAGCTCCCGCGAGATTTTCGGGGAGCTGTTTTTT
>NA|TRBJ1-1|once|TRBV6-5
CASRGGGGVGAFF
TGTGCCAGCAGGGGGGGAGGGGGAGTCGGAGCTTTCTTT
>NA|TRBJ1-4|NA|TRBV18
CASSPGTAGVGKLFF
TGTGCCAGCTCACCTGGGACCGCTGGGGTTGGGAAACTGTTTTTT
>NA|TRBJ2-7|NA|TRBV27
CASTPWGPPYEQYF
TGTGCCAGCACGCCTTGGGGACCTCCGTACGAGCAGTACTTC
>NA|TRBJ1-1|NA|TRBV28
CASSLLARETAFF
TGTGCCAGCAGTTTATTAGCCCGGGAGACGGCTTTCTTT
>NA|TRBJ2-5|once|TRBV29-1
CSVPGPGETQYF
TGCAGCGTGCCGGGACCGGGGGAGACCCAGTACTTC
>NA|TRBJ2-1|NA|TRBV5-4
CASSPGSSYNEQFF
TGTGCCAGCAGCCCGGGGAGCTCCTACAATGAGCAGTTCTTC
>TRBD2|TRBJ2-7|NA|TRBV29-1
CSVSGLAGVMGPRDEQYF
TGCAGCGTTTCGGGACTAGCGGGAGTAATGGGTCCTAGGGACGAGCAGTACTTC
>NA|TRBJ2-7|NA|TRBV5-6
CASSSGTLYEQYF
TGTGCCAGCAGCTCGGGGACACTCTACGAGCAGTACTTC
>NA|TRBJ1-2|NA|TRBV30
CAWSRASSNYGYTF
TGTGCCTGGAGTCGGGCCAGTTCTAACTATGGCTACACCTTC
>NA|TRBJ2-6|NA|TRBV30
CAWSVGTSGANVLTF
TGTGCCTGGAGTGTAGGGACTTCTGGGGCCAACGTCCTGACTTTC
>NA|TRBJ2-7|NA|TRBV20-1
CSAMKGSEQYF
TGCAGTGCGATGAAAGGGTCCGAGCAGTACTTC
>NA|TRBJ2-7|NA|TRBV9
CASSVGNLGYEQYF
TGTGCCAGCAGCGTAGGCAACCTTGGCTACGAGCAGTACTTC
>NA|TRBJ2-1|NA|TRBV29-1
CSVAPGWTDEQFF
TGCAGCGTTGCTCCAGGGTGGACAGATGAGCAGTTCTTC
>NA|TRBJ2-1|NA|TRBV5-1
CASSGGGTGSNEQFF
TGCGCCAGCAGCGGGGGGGGGACAGGAAGCAATGAGCAGTTCTTC
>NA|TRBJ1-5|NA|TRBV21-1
CASSKSGTDWRQPQHF
TGTGCCAGCAGCAAATCGGGGACAGATTGGAGACAGCCCCAGCATTTT
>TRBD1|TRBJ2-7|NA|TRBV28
CASRLGTGVYEQYF
TGTGCCAGCAGGCTCGGGACAGGTGTCTACGAGCAGTACTTC
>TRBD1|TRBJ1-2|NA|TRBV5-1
CASSGGQVGRLGGYTF
TGCGCCAGCAGCGGGGGACAGGTCGGAAGATTAGGCGGCTACACCTTC
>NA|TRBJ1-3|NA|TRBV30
CAWNREMGNTIYF
TGTGCCTGGAATAGGGAGATGGGGAACACCATATATTTT
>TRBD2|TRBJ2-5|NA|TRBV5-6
CASSLFGTSGRRSETQYF
TGTGCCAGCAGCTTGTTTGGTACTAGCGGGAGAAGATCAGAGACCCAGTACTTC
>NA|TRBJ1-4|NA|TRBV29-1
CSGGGGQSEKLFF
TGCAGCGGAGGGGGGGGACAAAGCGAAAAACTGTTTTTT
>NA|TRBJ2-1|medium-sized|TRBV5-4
CASSLALSVGVQFF
TGTGCCAGCAGCTTGGCCTTGTCAGTAGGGGTGCAGTTCTTC
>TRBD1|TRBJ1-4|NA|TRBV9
CASSTRQGENEKLFF
TGTGCCAGCAGCACCCGACAGGGTGAAAATGAAAAACTGTTTTTT
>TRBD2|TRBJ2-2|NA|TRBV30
CAWEGAGGVKGELFF
TGTGCCTGGGAGGGAGCGGGAGGTGTGAAAGGGGAGCTGTTTTTT
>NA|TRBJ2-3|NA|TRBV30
CAWSLGQNTDTQYF
TGTGCCTGGAGTCTAGGACAGAACACAGATACGCAGTATTTT
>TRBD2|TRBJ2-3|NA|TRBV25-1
CASSAASGSTDTKYF
TGTGCCAGCAGTGCGGCTAGCGGTAGCACAGATACGAAGTATTTT
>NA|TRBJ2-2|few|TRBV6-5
CASRHRGLDTGELFF
TGTGCCAGCAGGCACCGGGGGCTAGACACCGGGGAGCTGTTTTTT
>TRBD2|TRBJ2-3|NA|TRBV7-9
CASSSNSGRDGDTQYF
TGTGCCAGCAGCTCGAATAGCGGGAGGGACGGAGATACGCAGTATTTT
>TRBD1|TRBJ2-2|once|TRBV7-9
CASSYLGTVNTGELFF
TGTGCCAGCAGCTATCTAGGGACAGTAAACACCGGGGAGCTGTTTTTT
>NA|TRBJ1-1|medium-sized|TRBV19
CASSSTMNTEAFF
TGTGCCAGTAGTTCTACCATGAACACTGAAGCTTTCTTT
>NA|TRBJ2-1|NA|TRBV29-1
CSVIPGQGLAGRRGEQFF
TGCAGCGTCATACCGGGACAGGGGCTAGCGGGGCGGCGGGGGGAGCAGTTCTTC
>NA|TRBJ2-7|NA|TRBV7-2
CASSLGLGGGSYEQYF
TGTGCCAGCAGCTTAGGGTTAGGTGGCGGCTCCTACGAGCAGTACTTC
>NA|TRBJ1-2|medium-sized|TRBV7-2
CASSLDIYYGYTF
TGTGCCAGCAGCTTAGACATCTACTATGGCTACACCTTC
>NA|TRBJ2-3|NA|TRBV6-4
CASSDEGDTDTQYF
TGTGCCAGCAGTGACGAGGGTGACACAGATACGCAGTATTTT
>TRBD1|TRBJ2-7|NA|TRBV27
CASSSQGAVRHEQYF
TGTGCCAGCAGTTCGCAGGGGGCGGTTAGGCACGAGCAGTACTTC
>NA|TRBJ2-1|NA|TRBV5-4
CASSSGLTYNEQFF
TGTGCCAGCAGCTCAGGACTAACCTACAATGAGCAGTTCTTC
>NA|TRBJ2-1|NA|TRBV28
CASSLFQPNEQFF
TGTGCCAGCAGTTTATTCCAGCCTAATGAGCAGTTCTTC
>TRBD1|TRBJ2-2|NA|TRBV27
CASSPRTGKEAGELFF
TGTGCCAGCAGTCCGCGGACAGGGAAGGAGGCCGGGGAGCTGTTTTTT
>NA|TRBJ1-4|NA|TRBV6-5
CASSPGATNEKLFF
TGTGCCAGCAGCCCAGGTGCAACTAATGAAAAACTGTTTTTT
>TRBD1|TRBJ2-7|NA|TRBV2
CASIAGTGPATGEQYF
TGTGCCAGCATCGCAGGGACAGGGCCAGCAACCGGCGAGCAGTACTTC
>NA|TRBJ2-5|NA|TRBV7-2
CASSRGVAAQETQYF
TGTGCCAGCTCCAGAGGGGTGGCCGCTCAAGAGACCCAGTACTTC
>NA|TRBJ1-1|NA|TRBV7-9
CASSLPFRGDAEAFF
TGTGCCAGCAGCTTGCCCTTCCGGGGCGACGCTGAAGCTTTCTTT
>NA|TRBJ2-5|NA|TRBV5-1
CASSLGPQETQYF
TGCGCCAGCAGCTTAGGTCCCCAAGAGACCCAGTACTTC
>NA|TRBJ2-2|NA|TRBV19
CASSMGQGGKTGELFF
TGTGCCAGTAGTATGGGACAAGGCGGGAAAACCGGGGAGCTGTTTTTT
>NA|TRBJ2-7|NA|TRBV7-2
CASSSYRDVEQYF
TGTGCCAGCAGCTCCTACAGGGACGTCGAGCAGTACTTC
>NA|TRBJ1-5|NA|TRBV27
CASSFRGNQPQHF
TGTGCCAGCAGTTTCAGGGGCAATCAGCCCCAGCATTTT